This entry features one TCR beta chain sequence. Per the study methods: Reference gene primer amplification yielded estimated nucleated cell counts. Generated by immunoSEQ multiplex PCR, the TCRdb table keeps only in-frame clones and is missing some. That table is the source of V, J and clone size, and D and trimming were worked out from the DNA. This repertoire shows 150,000 to 200,000 clones, 90% found once; its top ten account for about 0.58%. This sample was taken from a study of blood T cell repertoires in COVID-19. Study overall: The United States, Italy and Spain provided the acute and convalescent COVID-19 samples. T cells, B-cell-depleted T cells, or PBMCs supplied cDNA or gDNA.

V lost 6 bases and J lost 2; bases outside the gene matches: 5. This CDR3 contains 15 residues. Germline values: CDR1 LNHDA, CDR2 SQIVND (reference sequence). Sequencing used peripheral blood. V and J are TRBV19 and TRBJ1-4; 8 bases line up with TRBD1. The origin of this receptor is a man aged 45-65 years with acute or convalescent COVID-19. CDR3 residues: CASRDRTGTNEKLFF. The CDR3 nucleotides are TGTGCCAGTAGAGACCGGACAGGGACTAATGAAAAACTGTTTTTT.